The present T cell receptor beta chain was sequenced within a study of CD8 T cells in ankylosing spondylitis. Making the TCR beta libraries involved quantitative 5'-RACE with molecular barcodes. TCRdb re-called the 5' RACE reads with MiXCR, one entry per CDR3 protein. The table records 250,000 or so distinct CDR3 sequences, approximately 12% of them present only once. Trimming cost V 6 bases and J 4 bases; bases outside gene matches: 5. Per the germline V gene, CDR1 is DFQATT and CDR2 is SNEGSKA (reference sequence). The CDR3 contains 13 residues. This clonotype was observed many times. The J gene is TRBJ1-2, the V gene TRBV20-1, with 10 nucleotides matching TRBD1. The origin of this receptor is a male donor with ankylosing spondylitis or in good health (not recorded which). The sequenced material came from blood, either unsorted or a sorted T cell fraction (not recorded which). CDR3 DNA sequence: TGCAGTGCGACCTGGACAGGGGGCTATGGCTACACCTTC. Translation gives CSATWTGGYGYTF.